The rows below give T cell receptor beta chains drawn from one sample of a study of T cell changes during pregnancy in multiple sclerosis. The repertoire was sequenced with immunoSEQ multiplex PCR; TCRdb's copy has only in-frame clones and lacks some. The table shows tens of thousands of clones, with around 90% occurring only once. The sequencing here drew on CD4+ T cells from peripheral blood mononuclear cells, taken in the third trimester of pregnancy. The receptor source for this set is a female donor with multiple sclerosis, enrolled in a pregnancy study. CDR3s include the opening cysteine and the closing phenylalanine or tryptophan. Each record gives: clone size, V gene, D gene, J gene, CDR3 protein, CDR3 DNA. D genes are given only for firm matches. Clone size is not always given. Where it is, it says once, few, many or a class for expanded clones.

clone_size: -
v_call: TRBV14
d_call: -
j_call: TRBJ1-2
cdr3_aa: CASSQDTVRVGYTF
cdr3_nt: TGTGCCAGCAGCCAAGATACGGTCCGCGTGGGCTACACCTTC

clone_size: few
v_call: TRBV29-1
d_call: -
j_call: TRBJ1-1
cdr3_aa: CSVESLNTEAFF
cdr3_nt: TGCAGCGTTGAGAGTCTGAACACTGAAGCTTTCTTT

clone_size: -
v_call: TRBV6-5
d_call: TRBD1
j_call: TRBJ2-7
cdr3_aa: CASSPGQGRGQYF
cdr3_nt: TGTGCCAGCAGCCCTGGACAGGGAAGAGGGCAGTACTTC

clone_size: -
v_call: TRBV6-1
d_call: -
j_call: TRBJ1-1
cdr3_aa: CASSEASTFF
cdr3_nt: TGTGCCAGCAGTGAAGCGTCAACTTTCTTT

clone_size: -
v_call: TRBV6-4
d_call: TRBD2
j_call: TRBJ2-3
cdr3_aa: CASTMTSGGTDTQYF
cdr3_nt: TGTGCCAGCACCATGACTAGCGGAGGCACAGATACGCAGTATTTT

clone_size: once
v_call: TRBV9
d_call: TRBD1
j_call: TRBJ1-6
cdr3_aa: CASSVGQGRDNSPLHF
cdr3_nt: TGTGCCAGCAGCGTCGGACAGGGGCGCGATAATTCACCCCTCCACTTT

clone_size: -
v_call: TRBV11-2
d_call: -
j_call: TRBJ1-5
cdr3_aa: CASSLADSNQPQHF
cdr3_nt: TGTGCCAGCAGCTTGGCGGATAGCAATCAGCCCCAGCATTTT

clone_size: -
v_call: TRBV2
d_call: -
j_call: TRBJ1-5
cdr3_aa: CASSLGVTRFGQPQHF
cdr3_nt: TGTGCCAGCAGTCTAGGGGTTACCCGATTCGGTCAGCCCCAGCATTTT

clone_size: -
v_call: TRBV5-1
d_call: -
j_call: TRBJ1-1
cdr3_aa: CASSSPEGGLNTEAFF
cdr3_nt: TGCGCCAGCAGCTCCCCAGAAGGAGGCTTGAACACTGAAGCTTTCTTT

clone_size: -
v_call: TRBV2
d_call: -
j_call: TRBJ1-1
cdr3_aa: CASSEALGPRPGMNTEAFF
cdr3_nt: TGTGCCAGCAGTGAAGCGCTAGGCCCCAGGCCGGGAATGAACACTGAAGCTTTCTTT

clone_size: -
v_call: TRBV5-1
d_call: TRBD1
j_call: TRBJ2-1
cdr3_aa: CASSRTGTDYNEQFF
cdr3_nt: TGCGCCAGCAGCCGTACCGGGACAGACTACAATGAGCAGTTCTTC

clone_size: -
v_call: TRBV5-4
d_call: -
j_call: TRBJ2-3
cdr3_aa: CASSSTDTQYF
cdr3_nt: TGTGCCAGCAGTTCAACAGATACGCAGTATTTT

clone_size: -
v_call: TRBV14
d_call: -
j_call: TRBJ1-2
cdr3_aa: CASSRIRGGYTF
cdr3_nt: TGTGCCAGCAGCCGCATCCGGGGAGGCTACACCTTC

clone_size: -
v_call: TRBV7-9
d_call: TRBD1
j_call: TRBJ1-6
cdr3_aa: CASSSDRGLSNSPLHF
cdr3_nt: TGTGCCAGCAGCTCCGACAGGGGGCTCTCTAATTCACCCCTCCACTTT

clone_size: -
v_call: TRBV4-2
d_call: TRBD2
j_call: TRBJ2-2
cdr3_aa: CASSQGTSGGAGELFF
cdr3_nt: TGTGCCAGCAGCCAAGGGACTAGCGGGGGGGCCGGGGAGCTGTTTTTT

clone_size: -
v_call: TRBV6-5
d_call: TRBD2
j_call: TRBJ2-1
cdr3_aa: CASRDRAGGYNEQFF
cdr3_nt: TGTGCCAGCAGGGATCGAGCGGGGGGATACAATGAGCAGTTCTTC

clone_size: -
v_call: TRBV2
d_call: TRBD2
j_call: TRBJ2-5
cdr3_aa: CAGQLRVLAGGVETQYF
cdr3_nt: TGTGCCGGGCAGCTCCGCGTTTTAGCGGGGGGGGTGGAGACCCAGTACTTC

clone_size: -
v_call: TRBV2
d_call: TRBD2
j_call: TRBJ2-5
cdr3_aa: CASRGVGETQYF
cdr3_nt: TGTGCCAGCCGGGGGGTAGGAGAGACCCAGTACTTC

clone_size: -
v_call: TRBV19
d_call: TRBD2
j_call: TRBJ2-3
cdr3_aa: CASRGETSGGPADTQYF
cdr3_nt: TGTGCCAGTCGCGGGGAGACTAGCGGGGGACCGGCAGATACGCAGTATTTT

clone_size: -
v_call: TRBV2
d_call: -
j_call: TRBJ1-4
cdr3_aa: CASQTSPNEKLFF
cdr3_nt: TGTGCCAGCCAGACAAGTCCGAATGAAAAACTGTTTTTT

clone_size: -
v_call: TRBV5-6
d_call: -
j_call: TRBJ1-2
cdr3_aa: CASTMAGSSHGYTF
cdr3_nt: TGTGCCAGCACCATGGCGGGCAGCTCCCATGGCTACACCTTC

clone_size: -
v_call: TRBV7-3
d_call: TRBD1
j_call: TRBJ1-2
cdr3_aa: CASSLKGGSYGYTF
cdr3_nt: TGTGCCAGCAGCTTAAAAGGGGGCAGCTATGGCTACACCTTC

clone_size: -
v_call: TRBV2
d_call: -
j_call: TRBJ2-5
cdr3_aa: CASSPYGSKETQYF
cdr3_nt: TGTGCCAGCAGCCCGTACGGGAGCAAAGAGACCCAGTACTTC

clone_size: -
v_call: TRBV13
d_call: -
j_call: TRBJ2-3
cdr3_aa: CASSSQKARPGPQYF
cdr3_nt: TGTGCCAGCAGCTCCCAAAAAGCCCGACCTGGGCCGCAGTATTTT

clone_size: few
v_call: TRBV6-5
d_call: TRBD1
j_call: TRBJ2-7
cdr3_aa: CASSVTGGYEQYF
cdr3_nt: TGTGCCAGCAGCGTTACAGGGGGCTACGAGCAGTACTTC

clone_size: -
v_call: TRBV9
d_call: -
j_call: TRBJ2-7
cdr3_aa: CASSVAPGVSYEQYF
cdr3_nt: TGTGCCAGCAGCGTAGCCCCCGGGGTGTCCTACGAGCAGTACTTC

clone_size: few
v_call: TRBV5-1
d_call: -
j_call: TRBJ2-2
cdr3_aa: CASSLESANTGELFF
cdr3_nt: TGCGCCAGCAGCTTGGAGTCGGCGAACACCGGGGAGCTGTTTTTT

clone_size: -
v_call: TRBV4-2
d_call: -
j_call: TRBJ2-1
cdr3_aa: CASSHSTGNNEQFF
cdr3_nt: TGTGCCAGCAGCCATTCGACAGGCAACAATGAGCAGTTCTTC

clone_size: -
v_call: TRBV5-1
d_call: -
j_call: TRBJ2-1
cdr3_aa: CASSSDRTYNEQFF
cdr3_nt: TGCGCCAGCAGCTCCGACAGAACCTACAATGAGCAGTTCTTC

clone_size: -
v_call: TRBV2
d_call: -
j_call: TRBJ2-2
cdr3_aa: CATSRQESSGLGELFF
cdr3_nt: TGTGCCACCTCCCGACAGGAGTCGTCGGGTTTGGGGGAGCTGTTTTTT

clone_size: -
v_call: TRBV6-1
d_call: -
j_call: TRBJ2-3
cdr3_aa: CASSADFTDTQYF
cdr3_nt: TGTGCCAGCAGTGCAGATTTCACAGATACGCAGTATTTT

clone_size: -
v_call: TRBV5-1
d_call: -
j_call: TRBJ1-2
cdr3_aa: CASSIGGDYGYTF
cdr3_nt: TGCGCCAGCAGCATCGGGGGAGACTATGGCTACACCTTC

clone_size: -
v_call: TRBV19
d_call: TRBD1
j_call: TRBJ1-3
cdr3_aa: CASSMIGDSPGNTIYF
cdr3_nt: TGTGCCAGTAGTATGATAGGGGACAGCCCTGGAAACACCATATATTTT

clone_size: -
v_call: TRBV6-5
d_call: -
j_call: TRBJ2-7
cdr3_aa: CASSYSLGVDEQYF
cdr3_nt: TGTGCCAGCAGTTACTCGCTCGGGGTAGACGAGCAGTACTTC

clone_size: -
v_call: TRBV18
d_call: -
j_call: TRBJ1-5
cdr3_aa: CASSPLGASDQPQHF
cdr3_nt: TGTGCCAGCTCTCCTCTTGGGGCCTCCGATCAGCCCCAGCATTTT

clone_size: -
v_call: TRBV5-8
d_call: TRBD1
j_call: TRBJ1-2
cdr3_aa: CASSPDPGQGGLGGYTF
cdr3_nt: TGTGCCAGCAGCCCTGATCCGGGACAGGGCGGGTTGGGTGGCTACACCTTC

clone_size: few
v_call: TRBV19
d_call: -
j_call: TRBJ1-2
cdr3_aa: CASTQGEDYGYTF
cdr3_nt: TGTGCCAGTACTCAAGGGGAAGACTATGGCTACACCTTC

clone_size: -
v_call: TRBV6-6
d_call: -
j_call: TRBJ2-7
cdr3_aa: CASSFRGYEQYF
cdr3_nt: TGTGCCAGCAGCTTCCGAGGGTACGAGCAGTACTTC

clone_size: -
v_call: TRBV5-1
d_call: TRBD2
j_call: TRBJ2-5
cdr3_aa: CASSLVVGTSGGEQETQYF
cdr3_nt: TGCGCCAGCAGCTTGGTTGTGGGGACTAGCGGGGGGGAACAAGAGACCCAGTACTTC

clone_size: -
v_call: TRBV9
d_call: TRBD1
j_call: TRBJ2-6
cdr3_aa: CASSVGQAHSGANVLTF
cdr3_nt: TGTGCCAGCAGCGTGGGACAGGCCCACTCTGGGGCCAACGTCCTGACTTTC

clone_size: -
v_call: TRBV11-2
d_call: -
j_call: TRBJ2-5
cdr3_aa: CASSPQTSKETQYF
cdr3_nt: TGTGCCAGCAGCCCTCAGACTAGTAAAGAGACCCAGTACTTC

clone_size: once
v_call: TRBV7-3
d_call: TRBD2
j_call: TRBJ2-3
cdr3_aa: CASGDPGLAGRASTDTQYF
cdr3_nt: TGTGCCAGCGGTGATCCGGGACTAGCGGGGAGGGCTAGCACAGATACGCAGTATTTT

clone_size: -
v_call: TRBV27
d_call: TRBD2
j_call: TRBJ2-3
cdr3_aa: CASSINARTSGGRGTDTQYF
cdr3_nt: TGTGCCAGCAGTATAAACGCTCGGACTAGCGGGGGGCGCGGCACAGATACGCAGTATTTT

clone_size: -
v_call: TRBV5-6
d_call: -
j_call: TRBJ1-4
cdr3_aa: CASSPLGTSRDNEKLFF
cdr3_nt: TGTGCCAGCAGCCCACTGGGAACCTCGAGGGATAATGAAAAACTGTTTTTT

clone_size: -
v_call: TRBV21-1
d_call: -
j_call: TRBJ1-5
cdr3_aa: CASSRQINQPQHF
cdr3_nt: TGTGCCAGCAGCAGACAGATAAATCAGCCCCAGCATTTT

clone_size: -
v_call: TRBV19
d_call: TRBD1
j_call: TRBJ2-2
cdr3_aa: CASSRDRYLTGELFF
cdr3_nt: TGTGCCAGTAGCCGGGACAGATATCTCACCGGGGAGCTGTTTTTT

clone_size: -
v_call: TRBV6-5
d_call: -
j_call: TRBJ1-2
cdr3_aa: CASRLFLRARNGYTF
cdr3_nt: TGTGCCAGCAGACTTTTCCTCAGGGCGCGGAATGGCTACACCTTC

clone_size: -
v_call: TRBV6-6
d_call: -
j_call: TRBJ2-2
cdr3_aa: CASSNSPQEDHGELFF
cdr3_nt: TGTGCCAGCAGTAACTCCCCCCAGGAGGATCACGGTGAGCTGTTTTTT

clone_size: -
v_call: TRBV2
d_call: -
j_call: TRBJ2-1
cdr3_aa: CASREQTAEQFF
cdr3_nt: TGTGCCAGCAGGGAACAGACTGCCGAGCAGTTCTTC

clone_size: -
v_call: TRBV5-5
d_call: -
j_call: TRBJ2-2
cdr3_aa: CASSSEGQRNTGELFF
cdr3_nt: TGTGCCAGCAGCTCGGAGGGACAGCGGAACACCGGGGAGCTGTTTTTT

clone_size: -
v_call: TRBV5-6
d_call: -
j_call: TRBJ2-1
cdr3_aa: CASSLPGEQFF
cdr3_nt: TGTGCCAGCAGCTTGCCGGGGGAGCAGTTCTTC

clone_size: -
v_call: TRBV18
d_call: -
j_call: TRBJ1-5
cdr3_aa: CASSPPARQPNQPQHF
cdr3_nt: TGTGCCAGCTCACCACCGGCTCGACAGCCTAATCAGCCCCAGCATTTT